Listed below are T cell receptor beta chains from one sample, sequenced in a study of blood T cell repertoires in COVID-19. Assay used: immunoSEQ multiplex PCR; TCRdb lists only in-frame clones, some missing. The table records approximately 500,000 clones, roughly 85% of them present only once. Sequenced input: peripheral blood. The receptors were gathered from a human donor in a cohort sampled during active COVID-19. Each CDR3 is given with its conserved first and last residue. The order of the fields is V gene, J gene, CDR3 protein.

v_call: TRBV27; j_call: TRBJ2-1; cdr3_aa: CAHSPGLGKFF
v_call: TRBV3-1/TRBV3-2; j_call: TRBJ1-2; cdr3_aa: CASSQAGNYGYTF
v_call: TRBV18; j_call: TRBJ1-1; cdr3_aa: CASSPISDTEAFF
v_call: TRBV14; j_call: TRBJ2-7; cdr3_aa: CASSQDPSGAYEQYF
v_call: TRBV29-1; j_call: TRBJ2-5; cdr3_aa: CSVTGGGQETQYF
v_call: TRBV7-9; j_call: TRBJ2-2; cdr3_aa: CASSHGGPTNTGELFF
v_call: TRBV27; j_call: TRBJ1-4; cdr3_aa: CASSQEGASTGKLFF
v_call: TRBV6-5; j_call: TRBJ1-1; cdr3_aa: CASSPHNTEAFF
v_call: TRBV3-1/TRBV3-2; j_call: TRBJ1-1; cdr3_aa: CASSQKWGRGNTEAFF
v_call: TRBV5-6; j_call: TRBJ2-1; cdr3_aa: CASSFRRGTSVYEQFF
v_call: TRBV7-2; j_call: TRBJ1-1; cdr3_aa: CASRRGQGVTEAFF
v_call: TRBV12-3/TRBV12-4; j_call: TRBJ1-3; cdr3_aa: CASSRLWNTIYF
v_call: TRBV30; j_call: TRBJ1-1; cdr3_aa: CAWRGPTEAFF
v_call: TRBV20-1; j_call: TRBJ1-6; cdr3_aa: CSASRQGNSPLHF
v_call: TRBV28; j_call: TRBJ2-2; cdr3_aa: CASKDAGGANTGELFF
v_call: TRBV19; j_call: TRBJ2-2; cdr3_aa: CATVGNLAGVGTGELFF
v_call: TRBV3-1/TRBV3-2; j_call: TRBJ2-5; cdr3_aa: CASSQDLSGRGETQYF
v_call: TRBV18; j_call: TRBJ2-5; cdr3_aa: CASSPSREAETQYF
v_call: TRBV14; j_call: TRBJ1-2; cdr3_aa: CASSQPGTGYGRGYTF
v_call: TRBV6-6; j_call: TRBJ2-4; cdr3_aa: CASGWTGAKNIQYF
v_call: TRBV28; j_call: TRBJ2-7; cdr3_aa: CASSLRQVSHSYEQYF
v_call: TRBV2; j_call: TRBJ1-1; cdr3_aa: CANHREMNTEAFF
v_call: TRBV30; j_call: TRBJ2-7; cdr3_aa: CAWSLTGGEQYF
v_call: TRBV7-2; j_call: TRBJ2-2; cdr3_aa: CASSLWAGGNTGELFF
v_call: TRBV18; j_call: TRBJ1-1; cdr3_aa: CASSPQRADRVNTEAFF
v_call: TRBV6-2/TRBV6-3; j_call: TRBJ2-1; cdr3_aa: CASSPGTTVHNEQFF
v_call: TRBV29-1; j_call: TRBJ2-7; cdr3_aa: CSVKTGQGAREQYF
v_call: TRBV6-2/TRBV6-3; j_call: TRBJ1-5; cdr3_aa: CASSYSGKVKGDSNQPQHF
v_call: TRBV6-2/TRBV6-3; j_call: TRBJ2-7; cdr3_aa: CASSYPASGGYEQYF
v_call: TRBV5-4; j_call: TRBJ1-2; cdr3_aa: CASLIQGAHYGYTF
v_call: TRBV6-5; j_call: TRBJ1-6; cdr3_aa: CASSLGTDNSPLHF
v_call: TRBV2; j_call: TRBJ2-7; cdr3_aa: CASSLSYEQYF
v_call: TRBV5-1; j_call: TRBJ2-1; cdr3_aa: CASRLLGGEQFF
v_call: TRBV7-2; j_call: TRBJ1-2; cdr3_aa: CASSLGGGAEEGYTF
v_call: TRBV30; j_call: TRBJ1-2; cdr3_aa: CAWNREYGYTF